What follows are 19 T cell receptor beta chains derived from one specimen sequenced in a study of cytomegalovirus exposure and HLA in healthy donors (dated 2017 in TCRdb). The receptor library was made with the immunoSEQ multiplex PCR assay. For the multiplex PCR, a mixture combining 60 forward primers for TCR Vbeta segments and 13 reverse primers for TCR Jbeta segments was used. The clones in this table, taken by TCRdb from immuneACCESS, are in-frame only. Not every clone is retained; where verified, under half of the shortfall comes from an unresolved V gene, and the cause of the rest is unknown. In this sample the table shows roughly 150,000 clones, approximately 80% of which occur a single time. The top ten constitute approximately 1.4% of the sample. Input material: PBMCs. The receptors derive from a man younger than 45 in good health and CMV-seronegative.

The CDR3 DNA reads as TGTGCCAGCAGTGGCGGGAGCCATCAGTACAATGAGCAGTTCTTC. It yields the protein CASSGGSHQYNEQFF. The chain couples TRBV25-1 to TRBJ2-1, with 7 positions matching TRBD2. The CDR3 is made up of 15 amino acids. Germline lookup yields CDR1 MGHDK and CDR2 SYGVNS. J lost 4 bases, V lost 4 bases, and 7 bases had no gene match.

CDR3 residues: CASSTREGLSYEQYF. The CDR3 region has the DNA TGTGCCAGCAGTACCAGGGAGGGCCTCTCCTACGAGCAGTACTTC. The chain couples TRBV7-2 to TRBJ2-7; 7 bases agree with TRBD2. CDR3 length: 15 residues. The junction had 8 bases not matched to a gene; V was cut back by 6 bases and J by 0 bases. In germline, CDR1 is SGHTA, CDR2 FQGNSA.

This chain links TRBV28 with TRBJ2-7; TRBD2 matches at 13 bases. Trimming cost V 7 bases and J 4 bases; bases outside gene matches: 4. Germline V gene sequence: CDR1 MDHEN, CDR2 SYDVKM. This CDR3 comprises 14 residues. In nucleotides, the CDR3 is TGTGCCAGCACCGGACTAGCGGGAGTTTACGAGCAGTACTTC. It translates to CASTGLAGVYEQYF.

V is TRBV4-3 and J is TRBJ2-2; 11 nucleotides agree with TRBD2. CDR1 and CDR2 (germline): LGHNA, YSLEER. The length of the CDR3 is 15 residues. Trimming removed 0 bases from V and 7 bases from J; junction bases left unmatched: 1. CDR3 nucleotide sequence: TGCGCCAGCAGCCAAGAGGGACTAGCGGTCGGGGAGCTGTTTTTT. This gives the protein CASSQEGLAVGELFF.

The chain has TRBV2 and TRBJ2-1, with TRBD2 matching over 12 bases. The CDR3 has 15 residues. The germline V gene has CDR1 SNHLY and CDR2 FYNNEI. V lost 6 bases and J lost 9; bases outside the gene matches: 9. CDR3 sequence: CASRPSSGGEGEQFF. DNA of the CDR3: TGTGCCAGCAGGCCCTCTAGCGGGGGGGAGGGTGAGCAGTTCTTC.

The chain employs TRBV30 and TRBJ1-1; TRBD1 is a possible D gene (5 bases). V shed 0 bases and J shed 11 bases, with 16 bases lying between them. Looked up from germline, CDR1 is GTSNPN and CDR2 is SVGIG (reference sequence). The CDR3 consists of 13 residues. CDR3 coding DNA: TGTGCCTGGAGTGTACAGGCAGGGCGGCTCGCTTTCTTT. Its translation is CAWSVQAGRLAFF. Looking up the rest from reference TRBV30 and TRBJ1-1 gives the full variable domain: SQTIHQWPATLVQPVGSPLSLECTVEGTSNPNLYWYRQAAGRGLQLLFYSVGIGQISSEVPQNLSASRPQDRQFILSSKKLLLSDSGFYLCAWSVQAGRLAFFGQGTRLTVV.

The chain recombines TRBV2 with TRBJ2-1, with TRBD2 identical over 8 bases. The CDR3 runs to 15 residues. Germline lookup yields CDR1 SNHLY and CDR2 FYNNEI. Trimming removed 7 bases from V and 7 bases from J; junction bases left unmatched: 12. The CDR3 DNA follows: TGTGCCAGCAAACGACTAGCGTCGAAAGTTAATGAGCAGTTCTTC. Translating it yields CASKRLASKVNEQFF.

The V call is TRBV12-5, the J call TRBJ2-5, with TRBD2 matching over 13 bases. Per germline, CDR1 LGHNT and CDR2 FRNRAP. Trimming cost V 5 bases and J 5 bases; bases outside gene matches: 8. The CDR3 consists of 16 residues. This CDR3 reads CASGQLLAGGLETQYF. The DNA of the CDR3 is TGTGCTAGTGGTCAGTTACTAGCGGGGGGGCTGGAGACCCAGTACTTC.

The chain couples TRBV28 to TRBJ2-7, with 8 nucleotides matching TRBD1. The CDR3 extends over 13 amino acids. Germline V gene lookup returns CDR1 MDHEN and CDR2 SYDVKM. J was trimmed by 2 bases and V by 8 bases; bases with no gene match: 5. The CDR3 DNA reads TGTGCCAGCCTGGACAGGGTAGCCTACGAGCAGTACTTC. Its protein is CASLDRVAYEQYF.

CDR3 nucleotides: TGTGCCAGCAGCCCCCGGGGAGCCACCTACGAGCAGTACTTC. This codes for CASSPRGATYEQYF. The V call is TRBV13, the J call TRBJ2-7; tentative D call: TRBD2 (5 bases). Trimming removed 5 bases at V and 2 bases at J, with 13 bases between. This CDR3 spans 14 amino acids. The germline V gene has CDR1 PRHDT and CDR2 FYEKMQ (reference sequence).

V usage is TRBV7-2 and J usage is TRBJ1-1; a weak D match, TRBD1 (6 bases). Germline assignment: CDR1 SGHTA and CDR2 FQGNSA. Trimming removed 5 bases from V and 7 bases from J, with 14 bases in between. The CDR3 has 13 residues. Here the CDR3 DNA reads TGTGCCAGCAGCCTTACAGGGCTTGGTGAAGCTTTCTTT. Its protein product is CASSLTGLGEAFF.

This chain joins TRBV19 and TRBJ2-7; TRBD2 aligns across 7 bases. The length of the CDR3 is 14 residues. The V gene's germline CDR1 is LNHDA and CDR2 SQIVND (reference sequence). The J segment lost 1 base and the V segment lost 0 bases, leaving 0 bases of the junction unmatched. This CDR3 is CASSIDSGSYEQYF. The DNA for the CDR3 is TGTGCCAGTAGTATAGATAGCGGGTCCTACGAGCAGTACTTC.

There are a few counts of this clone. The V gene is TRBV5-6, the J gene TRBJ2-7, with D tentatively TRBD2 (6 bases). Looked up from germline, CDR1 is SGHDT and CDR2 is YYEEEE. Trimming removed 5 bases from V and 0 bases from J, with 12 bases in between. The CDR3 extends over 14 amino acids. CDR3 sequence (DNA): TGTGCCAGCAGTCGAACCGGGAGCTCCTACGAGCAGTACTTC. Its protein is CASSRTGSSYEQYF.

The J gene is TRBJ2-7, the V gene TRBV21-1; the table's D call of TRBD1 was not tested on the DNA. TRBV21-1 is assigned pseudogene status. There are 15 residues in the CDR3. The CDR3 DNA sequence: TGTGCCAGCAGCAAATCTCAGGCCGTCGGCCGCGAGCAGTACTTC. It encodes CASSKSQAVGREQYF.

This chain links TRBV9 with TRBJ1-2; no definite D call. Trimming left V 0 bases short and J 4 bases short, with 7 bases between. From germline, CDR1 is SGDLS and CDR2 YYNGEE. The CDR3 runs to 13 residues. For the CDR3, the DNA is TGTGCCAGCAGCGTAGACGAGGGCTATGGCTACACCTTC. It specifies CASSVDEGYGYTF.

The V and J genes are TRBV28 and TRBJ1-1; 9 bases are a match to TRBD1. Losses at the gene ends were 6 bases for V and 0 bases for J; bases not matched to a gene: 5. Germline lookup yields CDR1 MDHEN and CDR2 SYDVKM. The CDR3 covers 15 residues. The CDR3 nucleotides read TGTGCCAGCAGCATCAGACAGGGGGTGAACACTGAAGCTTTCTTT. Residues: CASSIRQGVNTEAFF.

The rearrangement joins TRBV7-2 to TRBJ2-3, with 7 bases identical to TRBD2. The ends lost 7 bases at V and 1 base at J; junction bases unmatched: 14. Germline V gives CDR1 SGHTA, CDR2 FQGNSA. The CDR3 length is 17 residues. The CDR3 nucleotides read TGTGCCAGCACCGCCCGGCGGGAGTTGCGCGGCACAGATACGCAGTATTTT. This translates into CASTARRELRGTDTQYF.

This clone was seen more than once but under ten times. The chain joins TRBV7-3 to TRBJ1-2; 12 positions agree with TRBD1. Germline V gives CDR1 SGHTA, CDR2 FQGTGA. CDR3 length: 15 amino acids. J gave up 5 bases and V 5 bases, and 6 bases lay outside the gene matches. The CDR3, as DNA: TGTGCCAGCAGCCCGGGACAGGGGGCTGGGTATGGCTACACCTTC. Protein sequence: CASSPGQGAGYGYTF. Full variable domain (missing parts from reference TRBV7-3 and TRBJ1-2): GAGVSQTPSNKVTEKGKYVELRCDPISGHTALYWYRQSLGQGPEFLIYFQGTGAADDSGLPNDRFFAVRPEGSVSTLKIQRTERGDSAVYLCASSPGQGAGYGYTFGSGTRLTVV.

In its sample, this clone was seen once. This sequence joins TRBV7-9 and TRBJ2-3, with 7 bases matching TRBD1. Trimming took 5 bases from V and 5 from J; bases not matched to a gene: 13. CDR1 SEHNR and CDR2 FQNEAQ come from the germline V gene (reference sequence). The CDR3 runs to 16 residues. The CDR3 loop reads CASSPSLQGVGDTQYF. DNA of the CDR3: TGTGCCAGCAGCCCGTCTCTCCAGGGGGTCGGAGATACGCAGTATTTT.